Following are 14 T cell receptor beta chains from one sample sequenced in a study of blood T cells in healthy people across ages. Combining a sample-barcoded 5' primer with a J-beta primer mix, a second PCR ran for roughly 7 to 12 cycles. One entry per CDR3 protein results from TCRdb running MiXCR on the 5' RACE reads. The data contain 650,000 to 800,000 distinct CDR3 sequences, over 40% of them singletons. The sample taken for sequencing was blood. These receptor sequences come from a woman of 80 years or more in good health.

This chain joins TRBV12-3 or TRBV12-4 and TRBJ2-3, with D tentatively TRBD2 (5 bases). Trimming cost V 3 bases and J 15 bases, with 28 bases left between them. The CDR3 totals 16 residues. The CDR3 coding sequence is TGTGCCAGCAGTTTCTGGTCCAGAGGGTGCACAGATACGGAATATTTT. It translates to CASSFWSRGCTDTEYF.

This clonotype occurred many times. The chain carries TRBV29-1 and TRBJ2-5; D is tentatively TRBD1 or TRBD2 (5 bases each). Trimming removed 6 bases at V and 6 bases at J, with 11 bases between. Germline V lookup: CDR1 SQVTM, CDR2 ANQGSEA. The CDR3 loop spans 11 amino acids. DNA of the CDR3: TGCAGCGTAGGATCGGGGCAGACCCAGTACTTC. Translating gives CSVGSGQTQYF.

This clonotype has at least ten counts. V gene TRBV5-1 combines with J gene TRBJ1-4, with D tentatively TRBD1 (6 bases). This CDR3 comprises 14 residues. Germline values: CDR1 SGHRS, CDR2 YFSETQ. The V gene lost 4 bases and the J gene lost 8 bases, with 15 bases spanning the gap. This CDR3 reads CASSTLQGGEKLFF. CDR3 bases: TGCGCCAGCAGCACCCTACAGGGAGGGGAAAAACTGTTTTTT.

As regards this clonotype: Possible read error: a much larger clone is one base away. The chain employs TRBV12-3 or TRBV12-4 and TRBJ2-6; D unclear. CDR3 length equals 14 residues. CDR3 amino acids: CAGRRSSGANVLTF. CDR3 coding DNA: TGTGCCGGCAGGCGGAGCTCTGGGGCCAACGTCCTGACTTTC.

Remarks on this clonotype: A read error may explain this, as a much larger clone is one base away. This rearrangement joins TRBV20-1 to TRBJ2-6; TRBD2 agrees at 10 bases. The CDR3 runs to 15 residues. Germline lookup yields CDR1 DFQATT and CDR2 SNEGSKA (reference sequence). The CDR3 DNA follows: TGCAGTGCCCTAGCGGGAGTCTCTGGGGCCGACGTCCTGACTTTC. This translates into CSALAGVSGADVLTF.

This clonotype was seen just once. With a much larger clone just one base away, this may be a read error. This chain links TRBV5-1 with TRBJ2-1; no firm D call. Trimming cost V 6 bases and J 4 bases, with 11 bases left between them. The CDR3 length is 13 residues. Germline-derived CDR1 and CDR2 are SGHRS and YFSETQ. CDR3 amino acids: CASNFAAYNEQFF. CDR3 nucleotides: TGCGCCAGCAACTTCGCGGCTTACAATGAGCAGTTCTTC.

This clonotype occurred many times. The rearrangement joins TRBV25-1 to TRBJ2-1; the D gene is possibly TRBD2 (6 bases). V was pared by 6 bases and J by 4 bases, with 16 bases between. The CDR3 spans 15 residues. Germline CDR1 and CDR2: MGHDK and SYGVNS. CDR3 DNA: TGTGCCAGCAGCCTAGGAGGGTTTGGGTACAATGAGCAGTTCTTC. This gives the protein CASSLGGFGYNEQFF.

The J gene is TRBJ1-2, the V gene TRBV29-1; D gene ambiguous. CDR3 length: 14 residues. With 0 bases removed from V and 3 bases from J, the gap between germline ends came to 11 bases. Germline V gene lookup returns CDR1 SQVTM and CDR2 ANQGSEA. The CDR3 loop is CSVEDSDLHYGYTF. In nucleotides, the CDR3 is TGCAGCGTTGAAGATTCGGATCTTCACTATGGCTACACCTTC.

This clonotype appeared many times. V and J are TRBV5-6 and TRBJ2-1, with D possibly TRBD2 on 6 matching bases. Trimming removed 2 bases from V and 0 bases from J, with 9 bases in between. CDR3 length: 15 amino acids. Germline loops: CDR1 SGHDT, CDR2 YYEEEE. The CDR3 nucleotides read TGTGCCAGCAGCTTCCGGGGGTACTCCTACAATGAGCAGTTCTTC. It codes for CASSFRGYSYNEQFF. Full variable domain (remainder filled in from reference TRBV5-6 and TRBJ2-1): DAGVTQSPTHLIKTRGQQVTLRCSPKSGHDTVSWYQQALGQGPQFIFQYYEEEERQRGNFPDRFSGHQFPNYSSELNVNALLLGDSALYLCASSFRGYSYNEQFFGPGTRLTVL.

This chain uses TRBV29-1 with TRBJ2-1, with D perhaps matching TRBD2 (6 bases). Looked up from germline, CDR1 is SQVTM and CDR2 is ANQGSEA. Trimming cost V 3 bases and J 4 bases, with 7 bases left between them. The CDR3 is 12 residues long. As DNA, the CDR3 is TGCAGCGTTGAGGGGAGGTACAATGAGCAGTTCTTC. This codes for CSVEGRYNEQFF.

As concerns this clonotype: It may be a read error: a sequence one base away is much more abundant. The chain links TRBV10-3 to TRBJ2-7; D is possibly TRBD2 (6 bases). The CDR3 covers 15 residues. Germline-derived CDR1 and CDR2 are ENHRY and SYGVKD. CDR3 bases: TGTACCATTTCGCGGGATTTGGGGTCCTCCTACGAGCAGTACTTC. Its translation is CTISRDLGSSYEQYF.

In this sample, this clonotype turned up a few times. The V call is TRBV29-1, the J call TRBJ2-5; 14 bases line up with TRBD2. The J call is doubtful: the DNA matches TRBJ2-7 better. From germline, CDR1 is SQVTM and CDR2 ANQGSEA. This CDR3 spans 13 amino acids. DNA of the CDR3: TGCAGCGTCGCGACTAGCGGGAGGGGCGAGCAGTACTTC. Translated, it gives CSVATSGRGEQYF.

At least ten counts were recorded for this clonotype. The rearrangement links TRBV6-5 to TRBJ2-1, with D hard to call. V was pared by 5 bases and J by 6 bases, with 11 bases between. The germline CDR1 and CDR2 sequences are MNHEY and SVGAGI. The CDR3 loop spans 13 amino acids. The CDR3, as DNA: TGTGCCAGCAGTGACGGGCCTCTCAATGAGCAGTTCTTC. This codes for CASSDGPLNEQFF.

This clonotype has at least ten counts. The V gene is TRBV4-1, the J gene TRBJ2-1; 9 nucleotides align to TRBD2. The germline V gene has CDR1 MGHRA and CDR2 YSYEKL. This CDR3 region has 15 residues. V lost 4 bases, J lost 7 bases, and 8 bases stayed unmatched. The CDR3 sequence: CASSPLAGRVNEQFF. Written as DNA, the CDR3 is TGCGCCAGCAGCCCCCTAGCGGGACGCGTGAATGAGCAGTTCTTC.